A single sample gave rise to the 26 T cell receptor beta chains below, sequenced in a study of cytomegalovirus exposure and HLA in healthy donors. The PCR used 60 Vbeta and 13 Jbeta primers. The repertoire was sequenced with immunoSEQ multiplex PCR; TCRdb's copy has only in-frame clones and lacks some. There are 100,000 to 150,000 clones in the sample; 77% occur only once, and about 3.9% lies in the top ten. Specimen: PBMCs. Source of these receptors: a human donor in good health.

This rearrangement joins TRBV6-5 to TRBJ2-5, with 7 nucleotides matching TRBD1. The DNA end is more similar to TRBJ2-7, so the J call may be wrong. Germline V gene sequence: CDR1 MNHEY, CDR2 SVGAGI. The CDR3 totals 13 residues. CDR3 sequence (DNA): TGTGCCAGCAGTCCAGGGACAGCCTACGAGCAGTACTTC. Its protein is CASSPGTAYEQYF.

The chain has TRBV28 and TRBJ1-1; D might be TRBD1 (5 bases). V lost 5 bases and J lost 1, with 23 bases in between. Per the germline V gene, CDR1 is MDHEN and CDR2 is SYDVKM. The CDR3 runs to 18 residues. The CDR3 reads CASSSLWGGEEENTEAFF. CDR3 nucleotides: TGTGCCAGCAGTAGTTTATGGGGGGGGGAAGAGGAGAACACTGAAGCTTTCTTT.

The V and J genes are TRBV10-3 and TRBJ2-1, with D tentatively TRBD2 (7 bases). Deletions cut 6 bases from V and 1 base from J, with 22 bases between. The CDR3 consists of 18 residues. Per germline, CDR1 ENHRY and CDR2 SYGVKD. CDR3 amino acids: CAIRGGGGSRGSYNEQFF. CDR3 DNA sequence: TGTGCCATCAGAGGGGGGGGTGGGAGTCGGGGATCCTACAATGAGCAGTTCTTC.

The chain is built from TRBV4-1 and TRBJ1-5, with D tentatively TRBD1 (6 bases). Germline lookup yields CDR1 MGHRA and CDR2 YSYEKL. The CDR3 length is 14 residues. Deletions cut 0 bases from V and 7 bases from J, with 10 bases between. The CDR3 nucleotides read TGCGCCAGCAGCCAAGACAGGGGCAGGCAGCCCCAGCATTTT. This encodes CASSQDRGRQPQHF.

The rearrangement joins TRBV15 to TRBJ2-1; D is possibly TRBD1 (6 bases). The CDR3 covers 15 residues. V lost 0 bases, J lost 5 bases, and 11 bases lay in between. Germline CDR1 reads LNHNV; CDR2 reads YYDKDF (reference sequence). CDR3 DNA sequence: TGTGCCACCAGCAGAGATGGACAGTCAAACAATGAGCAGTTCTTC. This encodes CATSRDGQSNNEQFF. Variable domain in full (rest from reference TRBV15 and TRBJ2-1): DAMVIQNPRYQVTQFGKPVTLSCSQTLNHNVMYWYQQKSSQAPKLLFHYYDKDFNNEADTPDNFQSRRPNTSFCFLDIRSPGLGDTAMYLCATSRDGQSNNEQFFGPGTRLTVL.

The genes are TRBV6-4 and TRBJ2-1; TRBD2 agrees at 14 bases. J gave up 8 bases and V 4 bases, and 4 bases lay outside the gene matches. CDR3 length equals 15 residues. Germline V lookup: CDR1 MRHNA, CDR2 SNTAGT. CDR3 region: CASSVGTSGSDEQFF. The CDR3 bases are TGTGCCAGCAGTGTAGGGACTAGCGGGAGTGATGAGCAGTTCTTC.

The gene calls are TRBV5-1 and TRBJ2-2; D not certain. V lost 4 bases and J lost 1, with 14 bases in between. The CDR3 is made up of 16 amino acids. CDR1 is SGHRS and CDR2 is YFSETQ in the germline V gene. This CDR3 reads CASSPIPLLNTGELFF. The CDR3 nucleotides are TGCGCCAGCAGCCCGATCCCCTTACTGAACACCGGGGAGCTGTTTTTT.

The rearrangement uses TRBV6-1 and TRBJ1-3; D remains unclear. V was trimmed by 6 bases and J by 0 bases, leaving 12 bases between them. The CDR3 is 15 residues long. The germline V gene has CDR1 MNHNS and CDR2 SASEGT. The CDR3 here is CASSMSGGSGNTIYF. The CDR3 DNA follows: TGTGCCAGCAGCATGTCGGGAGGCTCTGGAAACACCATATATTTT.

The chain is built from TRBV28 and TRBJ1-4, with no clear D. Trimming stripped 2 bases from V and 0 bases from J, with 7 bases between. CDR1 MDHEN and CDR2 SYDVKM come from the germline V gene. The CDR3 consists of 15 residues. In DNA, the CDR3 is TGTGCCAGCAGTTTAGAGGACTCAACTAATGAAAAACTGTTTTTT. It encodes CASSLEDSTNEKLFF. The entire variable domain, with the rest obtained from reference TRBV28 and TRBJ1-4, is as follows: DVKVTQSSRYLVKRTGEKVFLECVQDMDHENMFWYRQDPGLGLRLIYFSYDVKMKEKGDIPEGYSVSREKKERFSLILESASTNQTSMYLCASSLEDSTNEKLFFGSGTQLSVL.

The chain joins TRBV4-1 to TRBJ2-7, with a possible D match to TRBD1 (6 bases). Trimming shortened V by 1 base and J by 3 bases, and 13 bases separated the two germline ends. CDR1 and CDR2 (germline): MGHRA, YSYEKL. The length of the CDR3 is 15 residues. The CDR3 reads CASSQVPGAVYEQYF. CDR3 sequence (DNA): TGCGCCAGCAGCCAAGTCCCAGGGGCCGTCTACGAGCAGTACTTC.

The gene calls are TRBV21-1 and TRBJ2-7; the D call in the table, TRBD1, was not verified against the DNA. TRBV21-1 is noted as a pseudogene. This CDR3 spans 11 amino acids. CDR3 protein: CASSKDTEQYF. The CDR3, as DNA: TGTGCCAGCAGCAAAGACACCGAGCAGTACTTC.

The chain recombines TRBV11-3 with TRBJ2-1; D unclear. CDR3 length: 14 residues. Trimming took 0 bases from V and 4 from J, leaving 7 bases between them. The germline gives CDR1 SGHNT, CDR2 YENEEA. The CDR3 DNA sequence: TGTGCCAGCAGCTTAGAAAATACTTACAATGAGCAGTTCTTC. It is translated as CASSLENTYNEQFF. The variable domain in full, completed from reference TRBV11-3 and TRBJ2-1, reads EAGVVQSPRYKIIEKKQPVAFWCNPISGHNTLYWYLQNLGQGPELLIRYENEEAVDDSQLPKDRFSAERLKGVDSTLKIQPAELGDSAVYLCASSLENTYNEQFFGPGTRLTVL.

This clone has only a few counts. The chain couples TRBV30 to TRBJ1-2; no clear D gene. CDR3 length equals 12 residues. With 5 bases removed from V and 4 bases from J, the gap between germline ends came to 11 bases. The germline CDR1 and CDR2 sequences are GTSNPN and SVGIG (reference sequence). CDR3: CAWEKSRYGYTF. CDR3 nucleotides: TGTGCCTGGGAGAAGAGTCGCTATGGCTACACCTTC.

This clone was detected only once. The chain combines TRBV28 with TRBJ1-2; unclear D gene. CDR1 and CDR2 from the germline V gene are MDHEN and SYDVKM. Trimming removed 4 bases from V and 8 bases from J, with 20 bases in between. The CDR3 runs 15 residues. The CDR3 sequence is CASSSPTTGKEGYTF. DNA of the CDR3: TGTGCCAGCAGTTCGCCCACCACGGGAAAGGAGGGCTACACCTTC.

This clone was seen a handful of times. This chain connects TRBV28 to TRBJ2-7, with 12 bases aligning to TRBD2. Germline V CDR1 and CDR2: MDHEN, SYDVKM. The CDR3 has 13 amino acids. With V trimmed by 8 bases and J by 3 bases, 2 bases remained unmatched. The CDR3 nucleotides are TGTGCCAGCCAACTAGCGGGAGGCTACGAGCAGTACTTC. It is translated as CASQLAGGYEQYF.

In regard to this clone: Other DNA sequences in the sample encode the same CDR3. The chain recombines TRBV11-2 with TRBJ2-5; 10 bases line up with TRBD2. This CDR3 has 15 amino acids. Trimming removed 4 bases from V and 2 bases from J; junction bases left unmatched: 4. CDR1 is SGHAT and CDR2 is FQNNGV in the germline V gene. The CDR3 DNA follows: TGTGCCAGCAGCTCGGGACTAGCGCGTCAAGAGACCCAGTACTTC. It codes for CASSSGLARQETQYF.

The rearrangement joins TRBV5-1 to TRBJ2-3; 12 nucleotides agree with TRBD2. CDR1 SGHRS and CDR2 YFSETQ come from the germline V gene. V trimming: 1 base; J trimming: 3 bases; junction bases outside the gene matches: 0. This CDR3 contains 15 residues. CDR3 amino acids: CASSLTSGRTDTQYF. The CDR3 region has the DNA TGCGCCAGCAGCTTGACTAGCGGGAGGACAGATACGCAGTATTTT.

CDR3 residues: CASSPRRGQPQHF. In DNA form, the CDR3 reads TGTGCCAGCAGTCCCCGCAGGGGTCAGCCCCAGCATTTT. The J gene is TRBJ1-5, the V gene TRBV6-1; D possibly corresponds to TRBD1 (6 bases). The CDR3 is 13 residues long. Germline CDR1 and CDR2: MNHNS and SASEGT. V lost 5 bases and J 6 bases, leaving 11 bases between the germline ends.

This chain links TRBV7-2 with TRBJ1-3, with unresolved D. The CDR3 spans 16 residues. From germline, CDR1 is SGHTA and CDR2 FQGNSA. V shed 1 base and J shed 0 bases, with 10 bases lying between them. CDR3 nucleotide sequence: TGTGCCAGCAGCTTAGTCGGCGGATTCTCTGGAAACACCATATATTTT. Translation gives CASSLVGGFSGNTIYF.

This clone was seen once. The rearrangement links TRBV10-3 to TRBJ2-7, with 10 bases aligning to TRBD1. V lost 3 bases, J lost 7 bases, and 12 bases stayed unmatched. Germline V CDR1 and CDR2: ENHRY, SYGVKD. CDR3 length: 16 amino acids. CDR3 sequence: CAISDNLGTGVSEQYF. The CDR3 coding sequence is TGTGCCATCAGTGATAACCTCGGGACAGGGGTGAGTGAGCAGTACTTC.

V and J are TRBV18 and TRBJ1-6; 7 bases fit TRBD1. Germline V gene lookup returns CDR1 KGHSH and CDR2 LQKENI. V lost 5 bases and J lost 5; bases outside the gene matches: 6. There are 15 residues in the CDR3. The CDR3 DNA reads TGTGCCAGCTCAATAACAGGGGCAGATAATTCACCCCTCCACTTT. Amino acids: CASSITGADNSPLHF.

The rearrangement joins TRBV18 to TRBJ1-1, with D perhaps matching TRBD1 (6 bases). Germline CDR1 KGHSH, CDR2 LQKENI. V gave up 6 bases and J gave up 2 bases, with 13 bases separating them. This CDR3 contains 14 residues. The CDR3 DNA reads TGTGCCAGCTCCCTAGGGGGGGGAAACACTGAAGCTTTCTTT. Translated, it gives CASSLGGGNTEAFF. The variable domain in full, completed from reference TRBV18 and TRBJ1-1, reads NAGVMQNPRHLVRRRGQEARLRCSPMKGHSHVYWYRQLPEEGLKFMVYLQKENIIDESGMPKERFSAEFPKEGPSILRIQQVVRGDSAAYFCASSLGGGNTEAFFGQGTRLTVV.

The CDR3 DNA is TGTGCCAGCAGCTTAGGACTAGCGGGAGCTGTCGTGGGATACGAGCAGTACTTC. It is translated as CASSLGLAGAVVGYEQYF. This rearrangement joins TRBV11-2 to TRBJ2-7, with 12 bases lining up with TRBD2. The CDR3 has 18 amino acids. Germline CDR1 SGHAT, CDR2 FQNNGV. J gave up 4 bases and V 1 base, and 11 bases lay outside the gene matches.

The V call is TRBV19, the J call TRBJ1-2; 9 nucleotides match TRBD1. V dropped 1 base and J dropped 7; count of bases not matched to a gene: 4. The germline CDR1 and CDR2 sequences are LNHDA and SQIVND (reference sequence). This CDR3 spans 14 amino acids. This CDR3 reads CASSIVRQGGGYTF. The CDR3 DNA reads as TGTGCCAGTAGTATAGTACGACAGGGGGGTGGCTACACCTTC.

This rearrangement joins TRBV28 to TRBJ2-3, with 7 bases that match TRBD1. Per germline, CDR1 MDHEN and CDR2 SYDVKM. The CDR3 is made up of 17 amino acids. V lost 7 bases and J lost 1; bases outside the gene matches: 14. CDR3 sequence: CASNTPPGTVRTDTQYF. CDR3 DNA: TGTGCCAGCAACACCCCGCCCGGGACAGTCCGCACAGATACGCAGTATTTT. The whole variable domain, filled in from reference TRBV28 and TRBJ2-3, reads DVKVTQSSRYLVKRTGEKVFLECVQDMDHENMFWYRQDPGLGLRLIYFSYDVKMKEKGDIPEGYSVSREKKERFSLILESASTNQTSMYLCASNTPPGTVRTDTQYFGPGTRLTVL.

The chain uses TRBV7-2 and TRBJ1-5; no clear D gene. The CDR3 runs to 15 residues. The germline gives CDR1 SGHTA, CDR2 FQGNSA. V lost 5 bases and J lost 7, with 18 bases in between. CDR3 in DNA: TGTGCCAGCAGCCCGCCCTCCCGGGATCGGCAGCCCCAGCATTTT. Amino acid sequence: CASSPPSRDRQPQHF.